This T cell receptor (beta chain) stems from a study of T cell changes during pregnancy in multiple sclerosis. Only in-frame clones appear in the TCRdb table, and some are missing; sequencing was by immunoSEQ multiplex PCR. The table includes 40,000 to 50,000 clones, about 88% detected once. The CDR3 is 13 residues long. The clonotype comes from a female donor with multiple sclerosis, enrolled in a pregnancy study. Sequencing was performed on CD4+ T cells from peripheral blood mononuclear cells, taken in the first trimester of pregnancy. The chain carries TRBV1 and TRBJ2-5; TRBD2 was called by the table and not checked on the DNA. TRBV1 is tagged as a pseudogene. DNA for the CDR3: TGCACCAGCAGCCGAGGCGGTGAAGAGACCCAGTACTTC. Translated, it gives CTSSRGGEETQYF.